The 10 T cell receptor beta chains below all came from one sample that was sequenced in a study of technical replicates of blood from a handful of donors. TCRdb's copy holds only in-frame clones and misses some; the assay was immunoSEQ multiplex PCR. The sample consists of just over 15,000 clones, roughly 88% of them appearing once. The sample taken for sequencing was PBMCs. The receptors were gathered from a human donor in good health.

Here the CDR3 DNA reads TGTGCCAGCTCACCGGACAGGGATGGAAACACCATATATTTT. It is translated as CASSPDRDGNTIYF. The chain links TRBV18 to TRBJ1-3; 8 positions agree with TRBD1. CDR3 length: 14 amino acids. Unmatched junction bases numbered 1, after V lost 3 bases and J lost 3 bases. Per germline, CDR1 KGHSH and CDR2 LQKENI.

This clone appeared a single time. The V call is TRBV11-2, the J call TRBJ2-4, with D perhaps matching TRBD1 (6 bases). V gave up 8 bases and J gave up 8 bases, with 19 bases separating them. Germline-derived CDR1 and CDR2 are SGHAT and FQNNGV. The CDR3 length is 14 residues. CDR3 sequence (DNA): TGTGCCAGCCTAGGTGGGGACAAGAAGGACATTCAGTACTTC. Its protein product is CASLGGDKKDIQYF.

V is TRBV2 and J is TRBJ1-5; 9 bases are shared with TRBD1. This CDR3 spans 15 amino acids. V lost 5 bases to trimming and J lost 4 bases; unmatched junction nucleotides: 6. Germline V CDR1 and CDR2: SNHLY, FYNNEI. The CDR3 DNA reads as TGTGCCAGCAGTCAGGACAGGGGACCTAATCAGCCCCAGCATTTT. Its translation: CASSQDRGPNQPQHF.

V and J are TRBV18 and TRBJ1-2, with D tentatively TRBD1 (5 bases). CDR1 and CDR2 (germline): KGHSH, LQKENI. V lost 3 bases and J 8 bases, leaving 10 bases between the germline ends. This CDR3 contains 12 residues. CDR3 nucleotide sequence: TGTGCCAGCTCACCCGGGGGAGGAGGCTACACCTTC. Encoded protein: CASSPGGGGYTF.

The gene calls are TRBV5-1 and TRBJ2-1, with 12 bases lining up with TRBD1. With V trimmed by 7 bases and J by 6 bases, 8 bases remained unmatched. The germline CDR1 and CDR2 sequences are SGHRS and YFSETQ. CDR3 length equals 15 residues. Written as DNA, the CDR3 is TGCGCCAGCCAGCTGGGACAGGGGGCGTTCAATGAGCAGTTCTTC. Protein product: CASQLGQGAFNEQFF.

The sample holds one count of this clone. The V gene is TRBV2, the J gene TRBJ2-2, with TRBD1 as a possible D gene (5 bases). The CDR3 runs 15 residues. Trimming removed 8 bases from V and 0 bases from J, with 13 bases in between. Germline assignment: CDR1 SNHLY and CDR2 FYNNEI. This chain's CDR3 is CASAPATANTGELFF. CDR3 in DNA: TGTGCCAGCGCCCCCGCGACAGCGAACACCGGGGAGCTGTTTTTT.

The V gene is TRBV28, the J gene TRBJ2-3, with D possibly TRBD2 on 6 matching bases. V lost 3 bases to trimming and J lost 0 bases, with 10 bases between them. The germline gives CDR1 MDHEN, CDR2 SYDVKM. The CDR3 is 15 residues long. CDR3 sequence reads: CASSLAGLSTDTQYF. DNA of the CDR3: TGTGCCAGCAGTTTGGCGGGGCTTAGCACAGATACGCAGTATTTT.

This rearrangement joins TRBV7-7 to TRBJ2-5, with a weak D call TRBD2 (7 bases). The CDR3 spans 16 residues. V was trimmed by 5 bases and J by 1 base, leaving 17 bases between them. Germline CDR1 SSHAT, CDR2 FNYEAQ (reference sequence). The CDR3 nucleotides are TGTGCCAGCAGCCCCGGCGGGGGCGGCCCCCAAGAGACCCAGTACTTC. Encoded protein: CASSPGGGGPQETQYF.

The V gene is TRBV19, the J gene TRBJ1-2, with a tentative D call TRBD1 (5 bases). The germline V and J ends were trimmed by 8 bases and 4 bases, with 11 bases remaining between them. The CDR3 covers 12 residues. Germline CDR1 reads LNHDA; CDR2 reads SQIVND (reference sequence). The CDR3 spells CASGQGLYGYTF. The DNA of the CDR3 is TGTGCCAGTGGCCAGGGTCTCTATGGCTACACCTTC.

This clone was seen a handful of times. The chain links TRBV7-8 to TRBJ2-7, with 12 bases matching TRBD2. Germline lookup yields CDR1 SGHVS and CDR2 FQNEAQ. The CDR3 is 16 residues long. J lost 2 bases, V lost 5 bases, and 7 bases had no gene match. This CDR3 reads CASSRVLAGGTYEQYF. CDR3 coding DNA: TGTGCCAGCAGCCGCGTACTAGCGGGAGGAACCTACGAGCAGTACTTC. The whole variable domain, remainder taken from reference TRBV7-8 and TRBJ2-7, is GAGVSQSPRYKVAKRGQDVALRCDPISGHVSLFWYQQALGQGPEFLTYFQNEAQLDKSGLPSDRFFAERPEGSVSTLKIQRTQQEDSAVYLCASSRVLAGGTYEQYFGPGTRLTVT.